This paragraph covers one T cell receptor (beta chain) sequence. The data stem from a study of blood T cell repertoires in COVID-19. The ends lost 5 bases at V and 6 bases at J; junction bases unmatched: 11. The CDR3 length is 15 residues. The germline CDR1 and CDR2 sequences are LGHDT and YNNKEL (reference sequence). Measured with immunoSEQ multiplex PCR; TCRdb has only the in-frame clones, and not every one. This repertoire shows roughly 150,000 clones, roughly 74% found once; its top ten account for approximately 15%. The V and J genes are TRBV3-1 (or the pseudogene TRBV3-2) and TRBJ2-5; 8 nucleotides agree with TRBD1. The receptor comes from a woman at least 80 years old with acute or convalescent COVID-19. Sequencing was carried out using peripheral blood. The CDR3, as DNA: TGTGCCAGCAGCTTTCCCCACAGGGGGGAAAAGACCCAGTACTTC. It is translated as CASSFPHRGEKTQYF.